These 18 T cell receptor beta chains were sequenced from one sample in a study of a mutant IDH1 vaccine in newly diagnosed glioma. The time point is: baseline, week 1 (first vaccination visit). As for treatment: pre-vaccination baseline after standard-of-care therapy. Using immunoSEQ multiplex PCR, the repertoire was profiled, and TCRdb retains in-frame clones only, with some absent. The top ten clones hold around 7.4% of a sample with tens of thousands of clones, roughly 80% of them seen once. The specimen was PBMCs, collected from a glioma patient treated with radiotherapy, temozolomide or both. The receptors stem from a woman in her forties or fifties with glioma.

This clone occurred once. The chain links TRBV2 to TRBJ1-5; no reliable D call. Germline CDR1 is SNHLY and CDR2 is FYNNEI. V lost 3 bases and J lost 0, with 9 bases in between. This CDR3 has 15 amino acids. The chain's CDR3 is CASSDRSGSNQPQHF. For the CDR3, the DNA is TGTGCCAGCAGTGACAGGTCGGGTAGCAATCAGCCCCAGCATTTT.

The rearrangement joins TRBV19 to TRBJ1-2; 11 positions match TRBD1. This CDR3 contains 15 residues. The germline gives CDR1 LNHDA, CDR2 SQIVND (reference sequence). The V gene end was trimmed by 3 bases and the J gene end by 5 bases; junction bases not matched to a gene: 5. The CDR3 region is CASSIWDRGIYGYTF. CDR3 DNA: TGTGCCAGTAGTATTTGGGACAGGGGGATATATGGCTACACCTTC.

The CDR3 DNA reads TGTGCCAGCAATCGGGGGGGGGCTGAAGCTTTCTTT. It yields the protein CASNRGGAEAFF. The chain combines TRBV6-5 with TRBJ1-1, with D tentatively TRBD1 (5 bases). V was clipped by 7 bases and J by 6 bases, with 12 bases between them. The germline CDR1 and CDR2 sequences are MNHEY and SVGAGI. The CDR3 loop spans 12 amino acids.

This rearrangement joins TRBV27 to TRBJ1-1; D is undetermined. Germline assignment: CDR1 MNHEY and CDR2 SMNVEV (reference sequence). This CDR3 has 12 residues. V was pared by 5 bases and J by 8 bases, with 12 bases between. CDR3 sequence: CASSTNGNEAFF. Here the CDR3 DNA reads TGTGCCAGCAGTACTAACGGGAACGAAGCTTTCTTT.

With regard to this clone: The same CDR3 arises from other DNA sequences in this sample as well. In nucleotides, the CDR3 is TGTGCCAGCAGTTTATCATTAGGGGTGGGAGGCTACACCTTC. It translates to CASSLSLGVGGYTF. The chain employs TRBV27 and TRBJ1-2; a weak D match, TRBD1 (5 bases). Germline V CDR1 and CDR2: MNHEY, SMNVEV (reference sequence). This CDR3 has 14 residues. The V end was cut by 0 bases, the J end by 8 bases, with 13 bases between.

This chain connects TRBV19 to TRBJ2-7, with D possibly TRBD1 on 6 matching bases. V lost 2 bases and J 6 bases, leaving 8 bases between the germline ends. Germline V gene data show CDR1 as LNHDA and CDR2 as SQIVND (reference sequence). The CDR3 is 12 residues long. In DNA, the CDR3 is TGTGCCAGTAGTATAACAGGGACCGAGCAGTACTTC. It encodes CASSITGTEQYF.

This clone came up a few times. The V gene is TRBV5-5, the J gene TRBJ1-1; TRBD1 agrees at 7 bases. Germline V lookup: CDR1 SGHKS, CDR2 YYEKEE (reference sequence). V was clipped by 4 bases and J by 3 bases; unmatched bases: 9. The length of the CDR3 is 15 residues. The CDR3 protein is CASSLLQGWDTEAFF. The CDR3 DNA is TGTGCCAGCAGCCTGTTACAGGGGTGGGACACTGAAGCTTTCTTT.

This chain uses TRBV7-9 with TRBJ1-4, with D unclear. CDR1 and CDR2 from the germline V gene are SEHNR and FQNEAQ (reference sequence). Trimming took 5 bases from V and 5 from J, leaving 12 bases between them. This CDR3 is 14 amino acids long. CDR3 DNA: TGTGCCAGCAGCCTGCGGACGGAGAATGAAAAACTGTTTTTT. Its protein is CASSLRTENEKLFF.

DNA of the CDR3: TGTGCCAGCAGCCTGACGGGGGAGGTCACTGAAGCTTTCTTT. Its protein product is CASSLTGEVTEAFF. The chain carries TRBV2 and TRBJ1-1; tentatively, D is TRBD1 (5 bases). The CDR3 extends over 14 amino acids. In germline, CDR1 is SNHLY, CDR2 FYNNEI. Trimming left V 6 bases short and J 4 bases short, with 15 bases between.

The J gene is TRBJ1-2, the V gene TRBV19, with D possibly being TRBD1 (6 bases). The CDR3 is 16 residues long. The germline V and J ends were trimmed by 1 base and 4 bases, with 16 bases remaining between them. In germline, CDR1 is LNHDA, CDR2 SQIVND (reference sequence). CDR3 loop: CASSIGMGALAYGYTF. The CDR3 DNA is TGTGCCAGTAGTATAGGAATGGGGGCGCTCGCCTATGGCTACACCTTC.

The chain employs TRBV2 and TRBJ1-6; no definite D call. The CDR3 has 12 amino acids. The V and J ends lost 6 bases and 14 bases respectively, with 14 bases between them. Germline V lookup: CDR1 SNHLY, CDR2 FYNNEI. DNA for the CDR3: TGTGCCAGCAGACCGGGCTCCCCGGCCCTCCACTTT. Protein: CASRPGSPALHF.

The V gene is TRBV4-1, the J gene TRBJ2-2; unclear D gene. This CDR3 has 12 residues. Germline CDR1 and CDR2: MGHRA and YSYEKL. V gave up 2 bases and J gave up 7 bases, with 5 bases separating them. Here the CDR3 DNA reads TGCGCCAGCAGCCAATCTTTCGGGGAGCTGTTTTTT. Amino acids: CASSQSFGELFF.

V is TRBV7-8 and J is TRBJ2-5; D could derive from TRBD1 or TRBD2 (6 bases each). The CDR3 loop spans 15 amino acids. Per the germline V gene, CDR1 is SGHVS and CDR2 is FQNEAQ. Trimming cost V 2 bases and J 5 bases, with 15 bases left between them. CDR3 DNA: TGTGCCAGCAGCTTATACGGGGGAAGGGGGGAGACCCAGTACTTC. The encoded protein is CASSLYGGRGETQYF.

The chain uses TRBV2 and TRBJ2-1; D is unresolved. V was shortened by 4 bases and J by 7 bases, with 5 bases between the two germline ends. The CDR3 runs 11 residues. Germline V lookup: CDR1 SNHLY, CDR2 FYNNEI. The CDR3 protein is CASSGGNEQFF. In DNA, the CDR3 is TGTGCCAGCAGTGGTGGAAATGAGCAGTTCTTC.

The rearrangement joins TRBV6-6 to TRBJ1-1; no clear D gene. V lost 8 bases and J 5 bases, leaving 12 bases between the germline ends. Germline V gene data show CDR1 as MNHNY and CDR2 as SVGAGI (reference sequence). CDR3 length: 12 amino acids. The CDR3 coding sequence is TGTGCCAGCGTCGGGTTGGGGACTGAAGCTTTCTTT. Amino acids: CASVGLGTEAFF.

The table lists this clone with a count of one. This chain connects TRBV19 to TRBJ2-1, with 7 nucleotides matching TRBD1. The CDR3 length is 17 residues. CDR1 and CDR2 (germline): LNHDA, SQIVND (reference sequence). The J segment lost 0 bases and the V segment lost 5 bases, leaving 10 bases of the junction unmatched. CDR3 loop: CASSWFWGTDSYNEQFF. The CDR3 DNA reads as TGTGCCAGTAGTTGGTTTTGGGGGACAGACTCCTACAATGAGCAGTTCTTC.

The CDR3 DNA follows: TGTGCCAGCTCTCCGTGGACAGGGGGCAACACTGAAGCTTTCTTT. Translating it yields CASSPWTGGNTEAFF. The chain is built from TRBV18 and TRBJ1-1; 11 positions agree with TRBD1. The CDR3 is 15 amino acids. CDR1 KGHSH and CDR2 LQKENI come from the germline V gene. V was pared by 6 bases and J by 2 bases, with 5 bases of the junction left unmatched.

CDR3 sequence: CASSLFGEGNTEAFF. DNA for the CDR3: TGTGCCAGCAGCTTATTTGGCGAGGGTAACACTGAAGCTTTCTTT. This chain links TRBV7-3 with TRBJ1-1, with D hard to call. Germline-derived CDR1 and CDR2 are SGHTA and FQGTGA. V was clipped by 2 bases and J by 2 bases, with 12 bases between them. There are 15 residues in the CDR3.